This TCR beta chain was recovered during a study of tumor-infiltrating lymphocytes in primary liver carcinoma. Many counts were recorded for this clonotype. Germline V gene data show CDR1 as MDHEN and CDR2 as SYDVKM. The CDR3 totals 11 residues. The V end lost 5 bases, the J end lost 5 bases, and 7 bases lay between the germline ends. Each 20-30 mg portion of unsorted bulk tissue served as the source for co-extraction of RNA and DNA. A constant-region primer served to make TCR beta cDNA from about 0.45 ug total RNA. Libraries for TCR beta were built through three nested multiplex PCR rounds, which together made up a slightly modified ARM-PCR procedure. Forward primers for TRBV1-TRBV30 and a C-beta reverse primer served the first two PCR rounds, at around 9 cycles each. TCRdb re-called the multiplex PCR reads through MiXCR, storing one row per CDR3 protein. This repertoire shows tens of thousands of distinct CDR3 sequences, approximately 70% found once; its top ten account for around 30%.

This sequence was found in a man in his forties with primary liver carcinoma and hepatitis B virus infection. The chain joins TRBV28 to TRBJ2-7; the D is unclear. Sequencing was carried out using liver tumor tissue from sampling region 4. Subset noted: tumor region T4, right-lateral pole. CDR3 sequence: CASSRYNEQYF. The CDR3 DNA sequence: TGTGCCAGCAGTCGCTATAACGAGCAGTACTTC.